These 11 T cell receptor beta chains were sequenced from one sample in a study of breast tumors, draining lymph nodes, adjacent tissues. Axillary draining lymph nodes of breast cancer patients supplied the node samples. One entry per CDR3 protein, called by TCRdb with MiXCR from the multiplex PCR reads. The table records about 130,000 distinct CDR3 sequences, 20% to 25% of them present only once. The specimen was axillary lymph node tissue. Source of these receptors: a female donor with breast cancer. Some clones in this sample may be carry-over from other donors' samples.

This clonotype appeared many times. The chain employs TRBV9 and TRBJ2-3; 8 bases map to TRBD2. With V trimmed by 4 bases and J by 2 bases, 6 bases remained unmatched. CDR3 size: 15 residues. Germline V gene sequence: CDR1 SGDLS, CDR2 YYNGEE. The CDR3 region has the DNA TGTGCCAGCAGCCAGGGACTAGACCTCACAGATACGCAGTATTTT. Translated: CASSQGLDLTDTQYF.

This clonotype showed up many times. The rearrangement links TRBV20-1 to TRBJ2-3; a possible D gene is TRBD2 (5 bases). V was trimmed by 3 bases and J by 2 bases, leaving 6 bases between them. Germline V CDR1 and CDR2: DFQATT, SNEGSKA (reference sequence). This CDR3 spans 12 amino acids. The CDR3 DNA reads TGCAGTGCTAGCGGGATCACAGATACGCAGTATTTT. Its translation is CSASGITDTQYF.

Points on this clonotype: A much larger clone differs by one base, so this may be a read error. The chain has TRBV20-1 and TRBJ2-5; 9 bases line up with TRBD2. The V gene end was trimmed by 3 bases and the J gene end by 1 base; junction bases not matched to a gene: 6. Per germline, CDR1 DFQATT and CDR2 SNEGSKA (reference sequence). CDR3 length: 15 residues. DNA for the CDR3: TGCAGTGCTAGGCCTTTAGCGGGAGCCCAAGAGACCCAGTACTTC. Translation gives CSARPLAGAQETQYF.

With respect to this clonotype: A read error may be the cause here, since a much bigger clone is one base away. CDR3 nucleotides: TGTGCCAGCAGTGGATCGTACTCCTACAGTGAGCAGTTCTTC. Protein sequence: CASSGSYSYSEQFF. J is TRBJ2-1 and V is TRBV25-1; D ambiguous. CDR1 MGHDK and CDR2 SYGVNS come from the germline V gene. The CDR3 loop spans 14 amino acids.

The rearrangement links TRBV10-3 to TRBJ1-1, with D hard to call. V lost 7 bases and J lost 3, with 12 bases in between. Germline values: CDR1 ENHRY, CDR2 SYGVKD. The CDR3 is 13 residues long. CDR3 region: CAITRRGDTEAFF. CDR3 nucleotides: TGTGCCATCACCCGACGGGGAGACACTGAAGCTTTCTTT.

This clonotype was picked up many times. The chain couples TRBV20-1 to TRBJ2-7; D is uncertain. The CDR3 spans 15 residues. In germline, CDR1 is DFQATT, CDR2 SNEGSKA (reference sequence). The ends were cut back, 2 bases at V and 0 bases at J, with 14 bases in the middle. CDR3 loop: CSARFQAAPSYEQYF. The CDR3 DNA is TGCAGTGCTAGATTCCAGGCGGCACCCTCCTACGAGCAGTACTTC.

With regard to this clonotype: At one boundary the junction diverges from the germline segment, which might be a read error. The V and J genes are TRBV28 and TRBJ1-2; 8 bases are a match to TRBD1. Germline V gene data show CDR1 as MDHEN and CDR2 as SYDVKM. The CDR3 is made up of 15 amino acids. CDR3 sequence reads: CASRDGRGRDYDYTF. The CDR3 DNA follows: TGTGCCAGCAGGGATGGCAGGGGGCGCGACTATGACTACACCTTC.

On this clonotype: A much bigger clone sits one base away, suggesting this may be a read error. CDR3 protein: CASSYGLGSGYTF. DNA of the CDR3: TGTGCCAGCAGTTATGGTTTGGGGAGCGGCTACACCTTC. The gene calls are TRBV6-2 or TRBV6-3 and TRBJ1-2; the D is unclear. Germline loops: CDR1 MNHEY, CDR2 SVGEGT. This CDR3 comprises 13 residues. V was trimmed by 3 bases and J by 8 bases, leaving 13 bases between them.

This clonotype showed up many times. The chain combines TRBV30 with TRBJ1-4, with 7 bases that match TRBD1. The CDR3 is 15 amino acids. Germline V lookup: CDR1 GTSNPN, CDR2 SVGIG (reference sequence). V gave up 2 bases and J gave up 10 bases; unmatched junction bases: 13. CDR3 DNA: TGTGCCTGGAGTAGAGCGAGGGACAGTGGGGGAAAACTGTTTTTT. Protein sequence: CAWSRARDSGGKLFF.

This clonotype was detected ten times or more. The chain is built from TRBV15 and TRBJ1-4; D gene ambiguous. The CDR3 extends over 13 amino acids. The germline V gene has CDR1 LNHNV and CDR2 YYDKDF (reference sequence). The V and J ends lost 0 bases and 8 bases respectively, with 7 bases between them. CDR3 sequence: CATSRDSGEKLFF. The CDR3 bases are TGTGCCACCAGCAGAGATTCCGGCGAAAAACTGTTTTTT.

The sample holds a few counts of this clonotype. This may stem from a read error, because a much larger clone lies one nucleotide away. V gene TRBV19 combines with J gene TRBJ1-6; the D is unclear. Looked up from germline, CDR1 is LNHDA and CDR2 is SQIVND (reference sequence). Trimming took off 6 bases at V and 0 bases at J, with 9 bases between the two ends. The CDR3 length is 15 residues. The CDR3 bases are TGTGCCAGTAGACCTAGAAGCTCCTATAATTCACCCCTCCACTTT. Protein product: CASRPRSSYNSPLHF.